These 9 T cell receptor beta chains came from one sample sequenced in a study of shared clonotypes between healthy human individuals (dated by TCRdb to the early 2020s). The library relied on the immunoSEQ multiplex PCR assay. Entries here come from immuneACCESS through TCRdb and include only in-frame sequences with V and J called. Some clones fail to appear in such tables; in the studies checked, an unresolved V gene covers under half of the shortfall, and the cause of the remainder is unknown. The table for this sample lists 2 million to 3 million clones; roughly 93% of them were counted only once. 0.36% of the sample is held by the ten biggest clonotypes. Source material: naive CD4+ T cells from PBMCs. The sample's cell subset or site label, in plain terms: CD45RA+ positively selected. Receptor source: a young man in good health. Some clones in this sample may be carry-over from other donors' samples.

The gene calls are TRBV7-9 and TRBJ1-1, with D maybe TRBD1 (5 bases). CDR1 is SEHNR, CDR2 FQNEAQ, per germline (reference sequence). The CDR3 sequence is 15 residues long. The V end was cut by 5 bases, the J end by 3 bases, with 16 bases between. The CDR3 DNA reads as TGTGCCAGCAGCACCCGGGACGGAACATACACTGAAGCTTTCTTT. This sequence encodes CASSTRDGTYTEAFF.

V and J are TRBV5-6 and TRBJ2-2; D gene unclear. The CDR3 consists of 13 residues. The V end lost 10 bases, the J end lost 1 base, and 11 bases lay between the germline ends. In germline, CDR1 is SGHDT, CDR2 YYEEEE. The CDR3 nucleotides read TGTGCCCACGTTATTAGGAACACCGGGGAGCTGTTTTTT. Amino acids: CAHVIRNTGELFF.

This rearrangement joins TRBV5-4 to TRBJ2-7; perhaps TRBD1 as D (6 bases). The germline V gene has CDR1 SGHNT and CDR2 YYREEE (reference sequence). This CDR3 spans 15 amino acids. The V end lost 5 bases, the J end lost 7 bases, and 22 bases lay between the germline ends. CDR3 protein: CASRITGIPLGEQYF. DNA for the CDR3: TGTGCCAGCAGGATAACAGGGATACCGTTGGGGGAGCAGTACTTC.

Of note for this clone: The same CDR3 is also encoded by other DNA sequences in this sample. This chain connects TRBV6-5 to TRBJ2-7, with D hard to call. Trimming pared 0 bases from V and 1 base from J, leaving 10 bases between. CDR1 and CDR2 (germline): MNHEY, SVGAGI. The CDR3 runs to 15 residues. The CDR3 region is CASSYSGDRSYEQYF. The CDR3 nucleotides read TGTGCCAGCAGTTACTCCGGAGATCGGTCCTACGAGCAGTACTTC.

Of note for this clone: The sample contains more than one DNA sequence encoding this CDR3. The chain recombines TRBV7-2 with TRBJ2-7; TRBD2 matches 10 bases. Germline V gene data show CDR1 as SGHTA and CDR2 as FQGNSA. V shed 1 base and J 4 bases; nucleotides not matched to a gene: 4. CDR3 length: 15 amino acids. The CDR3 protein is CASSLGVSGRYEQYF. For the CDR3, the DNA is TGTGCCAGCAGCTTAGGGGTTAGCGGGAGGTACGAGCAGTACTTC.

The rearrangement links TRBV6-5 to TRBJ1-2; no reliable D call. CDR1 MNHEY and CDR2 SVGAGI come from the germline V gene. V lost 6 bases, J lost 2 bases, and 7 bases lay in between. The CDR3 is made up of 12 amino acids. The DNA of the CDR3 is TGTGCCAGCAGCCGGGAGAACTATGGCTACACCTTC. This gives the protein CASSRENYGYTF.

Note on this clone: The sample contains more than one DNA sequence encoding this CDR3. The DNA for the CDR3 is TGTGCCAGCAGCGTAGGATCGAGCCTCACAGATACGCAGTATTTT. Residues: CASSVGSSLTDTQYF. This chain joins TRBV9 and TRBJ2-3; D is undetermined. Germline V gene data show CDR1 as SGDLS and CDR2 as YYNGEE. The CDR3 covers 15 residues. Trimming stripped 0 bases from V and 2 bases from J, with 10 bases between. The variable domain in full, with the rest retrieved from reference TRBV9 and TRBJ2-3, is DSGVTQTPKHLITATGQRVTLRCSPRSGDLSVYWYQQSLDQGLQFLIQYYNGEERAKGNILERFSAQQFPDLHSELNLSSLELGDSALYFCASSVGSSLTDTQYFGPGTRLTVL.

A note on this clone: Other DNA variants within this sample encode the same CDR3. V is TRBV11-2 and J is TRBJ1-1; no firm D call. This CDR3 is 11 amino acids long. V gave up 3 bases and J gave up 4 bases, with 3 bases separating them. Looked up from germline, CDR1 is SGHAT and CDR2 is FQNNGV. The chain's CDR3 is CASSLLTEAFF. DNA for the CDR3: TGTGCCAGCAGCTTGCTCACTGAAGCTTTCTTT.

This rearrangement joins TRBV20-1 to TRBJ2-7; unclear D gene. Trimming took off 3 bases at V and 3 bases at J, with 6 bases between the two ends. Per germline, CDR1 DFQATT and CDR2 SNEGSKA (reference sequence). The CDR3 is 11 residues long. DNA of the CDR3: TGCAGTGCTAGGACTCTCTACGAGCAGTACTTC. Translation gives CSARTLYEQYF.